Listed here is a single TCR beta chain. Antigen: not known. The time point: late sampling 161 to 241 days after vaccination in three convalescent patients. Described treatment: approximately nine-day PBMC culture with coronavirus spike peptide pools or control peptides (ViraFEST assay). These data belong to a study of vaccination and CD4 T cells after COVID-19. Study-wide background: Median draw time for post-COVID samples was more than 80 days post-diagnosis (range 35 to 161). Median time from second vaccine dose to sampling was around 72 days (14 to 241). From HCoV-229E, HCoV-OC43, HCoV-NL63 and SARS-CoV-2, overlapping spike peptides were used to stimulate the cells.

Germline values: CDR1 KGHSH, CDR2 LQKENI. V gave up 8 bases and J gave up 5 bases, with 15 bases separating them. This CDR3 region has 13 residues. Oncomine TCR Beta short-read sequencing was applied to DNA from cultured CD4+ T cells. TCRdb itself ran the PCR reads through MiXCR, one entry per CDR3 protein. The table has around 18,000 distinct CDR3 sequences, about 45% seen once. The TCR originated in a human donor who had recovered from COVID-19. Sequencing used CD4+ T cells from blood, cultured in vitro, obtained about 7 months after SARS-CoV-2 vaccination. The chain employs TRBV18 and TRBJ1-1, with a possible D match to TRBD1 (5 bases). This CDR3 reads CASTFGGGTEAFF. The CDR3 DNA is TGTGCCAGCACCTTTGGGGGGGGAACTGAAGCTTTCTTT.